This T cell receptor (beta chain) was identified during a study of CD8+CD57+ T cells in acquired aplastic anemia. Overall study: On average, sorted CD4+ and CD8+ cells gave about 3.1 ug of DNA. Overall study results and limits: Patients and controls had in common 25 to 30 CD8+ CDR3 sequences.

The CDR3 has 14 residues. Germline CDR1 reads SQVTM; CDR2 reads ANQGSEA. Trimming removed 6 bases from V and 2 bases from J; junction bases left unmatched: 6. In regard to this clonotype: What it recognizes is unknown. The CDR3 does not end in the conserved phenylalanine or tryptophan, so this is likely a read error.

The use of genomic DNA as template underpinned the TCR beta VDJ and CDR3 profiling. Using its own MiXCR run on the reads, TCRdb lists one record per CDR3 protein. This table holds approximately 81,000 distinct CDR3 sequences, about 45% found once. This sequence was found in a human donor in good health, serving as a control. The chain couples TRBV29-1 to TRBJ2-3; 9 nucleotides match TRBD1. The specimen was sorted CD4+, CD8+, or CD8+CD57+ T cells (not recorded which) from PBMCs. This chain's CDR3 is CSVGQGRDTDTQYP. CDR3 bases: TGCAGCGTCGGACAGGGGCGAGACACAGATACGCAGTATCCT.